This TCR beta chain stems from a study of OX40 agonist ivuxolimab in advanced cancers. Some background on the complete study: Ivuxolimab, which targeted the costimulatory receptor OX40 (CD134), was an agonistic, fully human IgG2 monoclonal antibody. Intravenous ivuxolimab was administered to patients every 2 weeks at six dose levels: 0.01, 0.1, 0.3, 1.5, 3 and 10 mg/kg. Of the roughly 50 dose-escalation patients, hepatocellular carcinoma was present in around 19, melanoma in approximately 15, renal cell carcinoma in 9 and head and neck cancer in 9. A male proportion of 70% to 90% and a mean age of roughly 58 years, ranging from 23 to 79, were recorded for the dose-escalation cohort. Patients were allowed to have had prior anti-PD-1, anti-PD-L1 or anti-CTLA-4 therapy, and approximately 37% of the dose-escalation patients had been treated with checkpoint inhibitors. Partial responses occurred in three dose-escalation patients: two with cutaneous melanoma and one with hepatocellular carcinoma. Peripheral TCRbeta sequencing was intended to test whether TCR sequence diversity was altered and clonal T-cell expansion was caused by ivuxolimab. The monotherapy dose-escalation portion (N = 52 patients) of the phase I ivuxolimab trial is reported in the paper. General findings and caveats noted by the study authors: At doses of 0.1 to 3.0 mg/kg, clonal expansion of both CD4+ and CD8+ T cells in blood was seen between baseline and week 6. On average, CD8+ T cells showed more expanded clones than CD4+ T cells after ivuxolimab. Low levels of normalized T-cell clonal expansion were also shown by some nonresponding patients. Which antigens the clonally expanded peripheral T cells were specific for was not determined. Partial responders in the 0.1-3.0 mg/kg groups had among the lowest normalized peripheral clonal expansion, especially among CD8+ T cells.

Patients with a history of autoimmune disease or receiving systemic immunosuppression were excluded from the trial. In every dose cohort, peripheral blood was drawn for TCR sequencing at baseline, cycle 4 day 1, and cycle 7 day 1. Samples were obtained from an open-label, multicenter, first-in-human phase I dose-escalation trial of ivuxolimab. Adults with locally advanced or metastatic melanoma, renal cell, hepatocellular, or head and neck squamous cell carcinoma were enrolled in the trial. CD4+ and CD8+ T cells were sorted separately from peripheral blood before TCR sequencing. For sequencing of the TCRbeta CDR3 region, genomic DNA was extracted from the sorted cells. The immunoSEQ Assay was used to sequence the TCRbeta CDR3 regions. What TCRdb holds here is the immuneACCESS table cut down to in-frame rearrangements. Part of the clones is not present; checked against another copy, under half of the missing clones reflect an unresolved V gene, and the others are unexplained. The sample yields tens of thousands of clones; around 84% were counted once. The ten largest clones add up to roughly 1.1% of the sample.

The junction carries 8 bases between V and J, which are trimmed by 2 bases and 2 bases respectively. Counted from cysteine to phenylalanine, this CDR3 has 14 amino acids. Left in the record is the CDR3 DNA by itself, 42 bases read in frame from the first base. From the germline V gene (reference sequence), CDR1 is WNHNN and CDR2 is SYGVQD. Concerning this clone: Its antigen specificity is not known. Base qualities are not provided; no much larger clone lies one nucleotide away.

The clonotype was recovered from an adult with an advanced solid tumor such as melanoma, head and neck, liver or kidney cancer. Sequences were derived from CD4+ or CD8+ T cells sorted from blood, sampled in a trial of the OX40 agonist ivuxolimab. The chain is assembled from TRBV10-1 and TRBJ2-3; no D gene call is confident. The CDR3 protein sequence reads: CASSEVRTTDTQYF. The bases are TGCGCCAGCAGTGAGGTTCGGACCACAGATACGCAGTATTTT.